This T cell receptor beta chain was observed in a study of Graves' ophthalmopathy and Graves' hyperthyroidism. Study results and caveats: In blood, most expanded thyroid clonotypes above 0.001 frequency were also detected.

Scientists amplified the TCR beta CDR3 regions from RNA transcripts. Second-round multiplex PCR followed a first-round RT-PCR using HTBI primers. MiXCR, run by TCRdb on the multiplex PCR reads, gives a single entry per CDR3 protein. This sample has some 350,000 distinct CDR3 sequences, with 15% to 20% found just once. Exclusion applied to patients with other autoimmune diseases, uncontrolled infections, pregnancy or lactation. The CDR3 spans 15 residues. V was shortened by 6 bases and J by 5 bases, with 16 bases between the two germline ends. Germline CDR1 MRHNA, CDR2 SNTAGT. The table lists this clonotype with many counts. Its matching antigen is unknown.

The rearrangement joins TRBV6-4 to TRBJ2-2; D could derive from TRBD1 or TRBD2 (5 bases each). The sequence was obtained from an adult woman with stable Graves' hyperthyroidism. Sequencing was performed on peripheral blood. Here the CDR3 DNA reads TGTGCCAGCAGAACGGACACTAGGGTAACCGGGGAGCTGTTTTTT. Protein sequence: CASRTDTRVTGELFF.